Below are 10 T cell receptor beta chains sequenced from a single sample in a study of blood T cell repertoires in COVID-19. Profiling relied on immunoSEQ multiplex PCR, and the TCRdb table lists in-frame clones only, not all of them. Of about 370,000 clones listed, around 89% are singletons. Sequenced material: peripheral blood. These receptors originate from a woman aged 25 to 45 with COVID-19, enrolled during active disease.

As regards this clone: Other DNA sequences in the same sample also yield this CDR3. The chain is built from TRBV14 and TRBJ1-1; weak D call: TRBD1 (5 bases). The length of the CDR3 is 16 residues. Germline CDR1 is SGHDN and CDR2 is FVKESK. Trimming removed 1 base at V and 0 bases at J, with 12 bases between. CDR3 region: CASSQGGQGLNTEAFF. The CDR3 DNA is TGTGCCAGCAGCCAAGGGGGCCAGGGCCTGAACACTGAAGCTTTCTTT. Full variable domain (rest looked up from reference TRBV14 and TRBJ1-1): EAGVTQFPSHSVIEKGQTVTLRCDPISGHDNLYWYRRVMGKEIKFLLHFVKESKQDESGMPNNRFLAERTGGTYSTLKVQPAELEDSGVYFCASSQGGQGLNTEAFFGQGTRLTVV.

V is TRBV7-9 and J is TRBJ2-2, with 9 positions matching TRBD1. V was clipped by 3 bases and J by 3 bases; unmatched bases: 5. Looked up from germline, CDR1 is SEHNR and CDR2 is FQNEAQ (reference sequence). The CDR3 spans 16 residues. CDR3 loop: CASSFTGQGHTGELFF. CDR3 coding DNA: TGTGCCAGCAGCTTTACGGGACAGGGTCACACCGGGGAGCTGTTTTTT.

This rearrangement joins TRBV6-5 to TRBJ1-2, with a tentative D call TRBD1 (5 bases). Germline V CDR1 and CDR2: MNHEY, SVGAGI. The length of the CDR3 is 16 residues. Deletions cut 2 bases from V and 7 bases from J, with 20 bases between. This chain's CDR3 is CASSYGIVGVLGGYTF. CDR3 DNA sequence: TGTGCCAGCAGTTACGGAATAGTAGGGGTGCTCGGTGGCTACACCTTC.

The gene calls are TRBV19 and TRBJ1-5; tentative D call: TRBD1 (6 bases). This CDR3 spans 20 amino acids. From germline, CDR1 is LNHDA and CDR2 SQIVND (reference sequence). Trimming stripped 3 bases from V and 6 bases from J, with 30 bases between. In DNA, the CDR3 is TGTGCCAGTAGTATTAGATGGTCGGCCCCGCAAGGGGGAGAGACTCAGCCCCAGCATTTT. This gives the protein CASSIRWSAPQGGETQPQHF.

V usage is TRBV18 and J usage is TRBJ1-1, with 10 nucleotides matching TRBD1. The CDR3 is 16 residues long. Unmatched junction bases numbered 6, after V lost 0 bases and J lost 5 bases. The germline gives CDR1 KGHSH, CDR2 LQKENI. The chain's CDR3 is CASSPPGDRGWTEAFF. For the CDR3, the DNA is TGTGCCAGCTCACCACCGGGGGACAGGGGATGGACTGAAGCTTTCTTT.

CDR3 DNA sequence: TGTGCCAGCAGCCCGCGGGGGGGGGCTTCCGAGGTCACTGAAGCTTTCTTT. Amino acids: CASSPRGGASEVTEAFF. The genes are TRBV11-2 and TRBJ1-1; perhaps TRBD1 as D (6 bases). Trimming took 5 bases from V and 4 from J, leaving 23 bases between them. The CDR3 is made up of 17 amino acids. CDR1 SGHAT and CDR2 FQNNGV come from the germline V gene.

V gene TRBV29-1 combines with J gene TRBJ1-1; 8 bases fit TRBD1. CDR3 length: 13 amino acids. The V gene end was trimmed by 5 bases and the J gene end by 3 bases; junction bases not matched to a gene: 5. The germline gives CDR1 SQVTM, CDR2 ANQGSEA. The CDR3 region has the DNA TGCAGCGTTTTTGGGACAGGATACACTGAAGCTTTCTTT. This codes for CSVFGTGYTEAFF.

The chain links TRBV9 to TRBJ2-1; D is perhaps TRBD2 (7 bases). The V gene lost 1 base and the J gene lost 6 bases, with 14 bases spanning the gap. Germline V gene data show CDR1 as SGDLS and CDR2 as YYNGEE. The CDR3 runs 15 residues. The CDR3 sequence is CASSVWGGVGNEQFF. CDR3 bases: TGTGCCAGCAGCGTATGGGGGGGCGTGGGCAATGAGCAGTTCTTC.

The genes are TRBV15 and TRBJ1-3, with D possibly being TRBD1 (6 bases). CDR3 length: 15 residues. CDR1 is LNHNV, CDR2 YYDKDF, per germline (reference sequence). Trimming left V 3 bases short and J 4 bases short, with 13 bases between. The CDR3 DNA is TGTGCCACCAGCAGGGGTGGGGGCCAAGGAAACACCATATATTTT. It specifies CATSRGGGQGNTIYF. Based on the CDR3 plus reference TRBV15 and TRBJ1-3, the full variable domain is DAMVIQNPRYQVTQFGKPVTLSCSQTLNHNVMYWYQQKSSQAPKLLFHYYDKDFNNEADTPDNFQSRRPNTSFCFLDIRSPGLGDTAMYLCATSRGGGQGNTIYFGEGSWLTVV.

This rearrangement joins TRBV2 to TRBJ2-7, with 11 bases aligning to TRBD1. Germline V CDR1 and CDR2: SNHLY, FYNNEI. The V segment lost 8 bases and the J segment 6 bases; nucleotides outside the gene matches: 6. This CDR3 has 13 residues. The CDR3: CASSRDRGAEQYF. The CDR3 bases are TGTGCCAGCTCCCGGGACAGGGGGGCCGAGCAGTACTTC.